Presented here are 22 T cell receptor beta chains from one specimen sequenced in a study of tumor-infiltrating lymphocytes in oesophageal squamous cell carcinoma. TCRdb reprocessed the PCR reads with MiXCR, giving one entry per CDR3 protein. The sample has approximately 22,000 distinct CDR3 sequences; about 35% are singletons. Sequenced sample: esophageal tumor tissue. These receptors were obtained from a female donor with esophageal squamous cell carcinoma.

To note about this clonotype: The conserved final phenylalanine or tryptophan is absent from the CDR3, which likely points to a read error. No DNA is shown, since the ends of the CDR3 on it are uncertain; the CDR3 is the one TCRdb lists. The chain uses TRBV28 and TRBJ2-6; TRBD1, the table's D call, was not compared with the DNA. The germline CDR1 and CDR2 sequences are MDHEN and SYDVKM. Including both end residues, the CDR3 is 15 amino acids long. CDR3 amino acids: CASRSIAKNIQYFGA.

This clonotype came up once. The chain joins TRBV18 to TRBJ2-1; D might be TRBD2 (6 bases). The J call may be incorrect, as the DNA end agrees better with TRBJ2-7. This CDR3 has 15 amino acids. Germline loops: CDR1 KGHSH, CDR2 LQKENI. CDR3 nucleotides: TGTGCCAGCTCACCGGAGGGTCGGGCCTACAATGAGCAGTACTTC. Its translation: CASSPEGRAYNEQYF.

The chain carries TRBV4-1 and TRBJ2-1; weak D call: TRBD2 (6 bases). The J call may be incorrect, as the DNA end agrees better with TRBJ2-7. CDR3 size: 16 residues. CDR1 and CDR2 (germline): MGHRA, YSYEKL. This CDR3 is CASSPVGGRGSYEQYF. CDR3 DNA: TGCGCCAGCAGCCCAGTGGGTGGGCGGGGATCCTACGAGCAGTACTTC.

J is TRBJ2-7 and V is TRBV6-5; D gene unclear. The DNA end favors TRBJ2-5, so the J call may be wrong. Per the germline V gene, CDR1 is MNHEY and CDR2 is SVGAGI. The CDR3 runs 13 residues. The DNA of the CDR3 is TGTGCCAGCACGCGGCAGCCCCAAGAGACCCAGTACTTC. Encoded protein: CASTRQPQETQYF.

This clonotype was found a few times. The J gene is TRBJ2-3, the V gene TRBV14, with a tentative D call TRBD1 (5 bases). With 0 bases removed from V and 2 bases from J, the gap between germline ends came to 9 bases. Germline lookup yields CDR1 SGHDN and CDR2 FVKESK. The CDR3 length is 15 residues. This CDR3 is CASSQDQGFTDTQYF. The CDR3 nucleotides are TGTGCCAGCAGCCAAGATCAGGGCTTCACAGATACGCAGTATTTT.

This chain uses TRBV7-3 with TRBJ2-7; D is ambiguous. Per the germline V gene, CDR1 is SGHTA and CDR2 is FQGTGA. Trimming took 2 bases from V and 4 from J, leaving 9 bases between them. The CDR3 totals 13 residues. The CDR3 DNA follows: TGTGCCAGCAGCTTAGGGGTAGAGTACGAGCAGTACTTC. It yields the protein CASSLGVEYEQYF. Together with reference TRBV7-3 and TRBJ2-7, the CDR3 gives the full variable domain: GAGVSQTPSNKVTEKGKYVELRCDPISGHTALYWYRQSLGQGPEFLIYFQGTGAADDSGLPNDRFFAVRPEGSVSTLKIQRTERGDSAVYLCASSLGVEYEQYFGPGTRLTVT.

This clonotype has a handful of counts. This rearrangement joins TRBV2 to TRBJ2-1; weak D call: TRBD2 (6 bases). Judging by the DNA end, TRBJ2-7 fits better; the J call may be wrong. The CDR3 length is 12 residues. Germline CDR1 and CDR2: SNHLY and FYNNEI. CDR3 nucleotide sequence: TGTGCCAGCGGCCGTGGGGGGTACGAGCAGTACTTC. It codes for CASGRGGYEQYF.

This clonotype is large (0.1 to 1%) within its sample. This chain uses TRBV7-8 with TRBJ1-5, with D possibly being TRBD1 (6 bases). Trimming took 0 bases from V and 4 from J, leaving 10 bases between them. Germline lookup yields CDR1 SGHVS and CDR2 FQNEAQ. This CDR3 has 15 amino acids. The CDR3 is CASSLAGHTNQPQHF. CDR3 nucleotides: TGTGCCAGCAGCTTAGCGGGACATACTAATCAGCCCCAGCATTTT.

This clonotype was picked up many times. Since a much larger clone is just one base distant, this may be a read error. DNA of the CDR3: TGTGCCAGCAGACTTAGCGGGAGGTACAATGAGCAGTACTTC. Translating it yields CASRLSGRYNEQYF. The chain has TRBV7-6 and TRBJ2-7; 10 bases are a match to TRBD2. The V segment lost 6 bases and the J segment 7 bases; nucleotides outside the gene matches: 9. Per germline, CDR1 SGHVS and CDR2 FNYEAQ. The CDR3 contains 14 residues.

This clonotype occurred many times. The chain recombines TRBV11-2 with TRBJ2-7; D call uncertain. V was cut by 2 bases and J by 2 bases, with 4 bases left in between. Germline V gene lookup returns CDR1 SGHAT and CDR2 FQNNGV. The CDR3 is 12 amino acids. The CDR3 sequence is CASSLSAYEQYF. The DNA for the CDR3 is TGTGCCAGCAGCTTAAGTGCCTACGAGCAGTACTTC.

This clonotype has ten or more counts. V and J are TRBV6-1 and TRBJ2-5; 12 nucleotides match TRBD2. This CDR3 is built from 16 residues. CDR1 MNHNS and CDR2 SASEGT come from the germline V gene. The trim removed 6 bases at V and 11 bases at J, leaving 16 bases unmatched. This CDR3 is CASSFQTSGSSNEQYF. CDR3 sequence (DNA): TGTGCCAGCAGCTTCCAGACTAGCGGGAGTTCCAATGAGCAGTACTTC.

This clonotype was counted only a few times. V is TRBV5-1 and J is TRBJ2-5; either TRBD1 or TRBD2 may supply D (5 bases each). The J call could be wrong; TRBJ2-7 is a better fit for the DNA end. The germline gives CDR1 SGHRS, CDR2 YFSETQ. This CDR3 comprises 13 residues. In DNA, the CDR3 is TGCGCCAGCAGCCTCGGGGCAGGGAGCGAGCAGTACTTC. Translated: CASSLGAGSEQYF.

At least ten counts were recorded for this clonotype. The chain links TRBV19 to TRBJ1-1, with D unresolved. The length of the CDR3 is 13 residues. Germline CDR1 and CDR2: LNHDA and SQIVND (reference sequence). Trimming shortened V by 4 bases and J by 1 base, and 7 bases separated the two germline ends. DNA for the CDR3: TGTGCCAGTAGTAATCGCCAGAACACTGAAGCTTTCTTT. Translation gives CASSNRQNTEAFF.

The chain uses TRBV7-6 and TRBJ2-5; 8 bases are a match to TRBD1. The CDR3 covers 13 residues. Unmatched junction bases numbered 5, after V lost 6 bases and J lost 5 bases. Germline-derived CDR1 and CDR2 are SGHVS and FNYEAQ. The CDR3, as DNA: TGTGCCAGCAGTGGACAGGGCGGGGAGACCCAGTACTTC. Its protein product is CASSGQGGETQYF.

The chain recombines TRBV19 with TRBJ1-5, with 7 nucleotides matching TRBD1. The CDR3 runs 13 residues. Trimming cost V 5 bases and J 6 bases; bases outside gene matches: 4. Germline V gene lookup returns CDR1 LNHDA and CDR2 SQIVND (reference sequence). This chain's CDR3 is CASSEQGSQPQHF. CDR3 nucleotide sequence: TGTGCCAGTAGTGAACAGGGGAGTCAGCCCCAGCATTTT.

The genes are TRBV6-6 and TRBJ1-6; D gene uncertain. Germline assignment: CDR1 MNHNY and CDR2 SVGAGI (reference sequence). Trimming took off 6 bases at V and 3 bases at J, with 3 bases between the two ends. CDR3 length: 12 residues. The CDR3 nucleotides read TGTGCCAGCAGCAACTATAATTCACCCCTCCACTTT. It is translated as CASSNYNSPLHF.

This chain joins TRBV25-1 and TRBJ2-4; D is perhaps TRBD2 (6 bases). With the DNA end fitting TRBJ2-5 better, the J assignment may be wrong. The V gene's germline CDR1 is MGHDK and CDR2 SYGVNS. The CDR3 contains 16 residues. The CDR3 DNA reads as TGTGCCAGCAGTGACCCACTAGCAGCCCACCAAGAGACCCAGTACTTC. Translation gives CASSDPLAAHQETQYF.

This chain uses TRBV5-1 with TRBJ2-1; no clear D. Judging by the DNA end, TRBJ2-7 fits better; the J call may be wrong. This CDR3 region has 17 residues. Germline CDR1 reads SGHRS; CDR2 reads YFSETQ. The CDR3 DNA reads as TGCGCCAGCTCCCCAGAGGAAAGTTTGCATCCTTCCTACGAGCAGTACTTC. Its translation: CASSPEESLHPSYEQYF.

This clonotype was observed a handful of times. The V and J genes are TRBV12-3 or TRBV12-4 and TRBJ1-1, with unresolved D. The CDR3 has 14 residues. V was cut by 3 bases and J by 1 base, with 9 bases left in between. CDR3 coding DNA: TGTGCCAGCAGTTTTGGACTTACGAACACTGAAGCTTTCTTT. Protein: CASSFGLTNTEAFF.

This clonotype was seen many times. The rearrangement joins TRBV28 to TRBJ1-3; no definite D call. V was pared by 2 bases and J by 0 bases, with 2 bases between. Germline CDR1 and CDR2: MDHEN and SYDVKM. The CDR3 extends over 13 amino acids. Here the CDR3 reads CASSLISGNTIYF. In nucleotides, the CDR3 is TGTGCCAGCAGTTTAATCTCTGGAAACACCATATATTTT.

This clonotype came up many times. A clone one base away is much larger, so this may be a read error. The rearrangement uses TRBV7-3 and TRBJ2-5; 8 positions match TRBD1. CDR1 and CDR2 (germline): SGHTA, FQGTGA. The V gene end was trimmed by 5 bases and the J gene end by 11 bases; junction bases not matched to a gene: 13. The CDR3 covers 14 residues. CDR3 in amino acids: CASSTRQGSNEQYF. The CDR3 DNA is TGTGCCAGCAGCACGCGACAGGGGAGCAATGAGCAGTACTTC.

In this sample, this clonotype turned up many times. The chain carries TRBV5-8 and TRBJ2-4, with D possibly being TRBD1 or TRBD2 (5 bases each). The V end lost 4 bases, the J end lost 9 bases, and 17 bases lay between the germline ends. CDR3 size: 14 residues. CDR1 is SGHTS and CDR2 is YDEGEE in the germline V gene. DNA of the CDR3: TGTGCCAGCAGCAGAGGGTTGGGGGAAACCATTCAGTACTTC. Its translation is CASSRGLGETIQYF.